The clone carrying this T cell receptor (beta chain) was observed many times. Its antigen is currently unknown. This specimen comes from a study of CD8 T cells in ankylosing spondylitis. Study-level points and caveats: Disease-linked clones had a CD8+ phenotype and relatively low frequency in peripheral blood. Disease-linked clones reportedly concentrated significantly in matched ankylosing spondylitis synovial fluid. Blood of patients with ankylosing spondylitis appeared to be characterized by a TCR beta motif of 8 or 9 highly homologous variants.

Looked up from germline, CDR1 is DFQATT and CDR2 is SNEGSKA (reference sequence). CDR3 length: 15 residues. V trimming: 0 bases; J trimming: 5 bases; junction bases outside the gene matches: 3. Making use of molecular barcodes, quantitative 5'-RACE generated TCR beta libraries. TCRdb passed the 5' RACE reads through MiXCR, listing each CDR3 protein once. The sample yields about 33,000 distinct CDR3 sequences, 11% seen once. The sequence derives from a male donor with ankylosing spondylitis. The rearrangement uses TRBV20-1 and TRBJ2-2; 10 nucleotides match TRBD1. Sequenced input: synovial fluid, either unsorted or a sorted T cell fraction (not recorded which). CDR3 DNA: TGCAGTGCTAGAGAGCGGGGACAGGGGACCGGGGAGCTGTTTTTT. Translation: CSARERGQGTGELFF.